One T cell receptor beta chain is described in this entry. Its antigen is currently unknown. The data derive from a study of CXCR3-negative and CXCR3-positive naive CD8 T cells. Study-wide points: Higher TRB CDR3 hydrophobicity marked CXCR3-positive naive cells relative to CXCR3-negative naive cells.

Through 5' RACE with UMI labels, the TRB cDNA libraries were prepared. TCRdb reanalyzed the 5' RACE reads and collapses them to one entry per CDR3 protein, without DNA. The record lists about 130,000 distinct CDR3 sequences, of which the ten most abundant hold 0.59%. The CDR3 runs 14 residues. Germline V CDR1 and CDR2: MDHEN, SYDVKM. This sequence was found in a human donor in good health. Some clones in this sample may be carry-over from other donors' samples. This rearrangement joins TRBV28 to TRBJ2-5; TCRdb gives TRBD1 as the D gene, but with no DNA this cannot be confirmed. Source material: naive CXCR3+ CD8+ T cells from blood. Documented subset: CD45RO-CCR7+CD27+CD95- naive CD8+ T cells expressing CXCR3 (TNR3+). The CDR3 sequence: CASCSGQGWETQYF.